This is a list of T cell receptor beta chains from one sample in a study of OX40 agonist ivuxolimab in advanced cancers. Sequencing used immunoSEQ multiplex PCR; TCRdb keeps in-frame clones, though not all of them. The data contain roughly 64,000 clones, around 80% of them seen just once; the ten biggest clones take up approximately 2%. The input for sequencing was CD4+ or CD8+ T cells sorted from blood, taken in a trial of the OX40 agonist ivuxolimab. The receptors shown here come from an adult with an advanced solid tumor such as melanoma, head and neck, liver or kidney cancer. Each CDR3 is given with its conserved first and last residue. The order of the fields is J gene, D gene, CDR3 length, clone size, V gene, CDR3 protein, CDR3 DNA. The D gene is left open where the match is weak. Only some rows state a clone size, as once, few, many or a class for expanded clones.

>TRBJ2-5|NA|14|NA|TRBV7-8
CASSLIRASETQYF
TGTGCCAGCAGCTTAATAAGGGCGTCAGAGACCCAGTACTTC
>TRBJ1-2|TRBD1|16|NA|TRBV5-6
CASSPNGQGVIYGYTF
TGTGCCAGCAGCCCGAACGGACAGGGGGTAATCTATGGCTACACCTTC
>TRBJ1-2|NA|13|NA|TRBV7-3
CASSLDGRRGYTF
TGTGCCAGCAGCTTAGACGGTCGGAGGGGCTACACCTTC
>TRBJ2-1|TRBD2|16|NA|TRBV28
CASTGTSGRAGNEQFF
TGTGCCAGCACCGGGACTAGCGGGAGGGCCGGTAATGAGCAGTTCTTC
>TRBJ2-1|TRBD2|16|NA|TRBV5-4
CASSSGLLSSYNEQFF
TGTGCCAGCAGCTCGGGACTACTAAGCTCCTACAATGAGCAGTTCTTC
>TRBJ2-1|NA|13|NA|TRBV15
CATSRGTYNEQFF
TGTGCCACCAGCAGGGGAACCTACAATGAGCAGTTCTTC
>TRBJ2-2|NA|16|NA|TRBV27
CASSLISVTNTGELFF
TGTGCCAGCAGTTTAATCAGTGTAACGAACACCGGGGAGCTGTTTTTT
>TRBJ2-3|TRBD2|16|NA|TRBV6-6
CASRRGTSGGNDTQYF
TGTGCCAGCAGACGAGGGACTAGCGGGGGAAACGATACGCAGTATTTT
>TRBJ1-4|NA|13|NA|TRBV2
CASAETTNEKLFF
TGTGCCAGCGCTGAAACAACTAATGAAAAACTGTTTTTT
>TRBJ2-2|TRBD1|15|NA|TRBV27
CASSFRGGDTGELFF
TGTGCCAGCAGTTTTAGAGGGGGCGACACCGGGGAGCTGTTTTTT
>TRBJ2-3|TRBD2|18|once|TRBV6-7
CASSYGTSGRGGTDTQYF
TGTGCCAGCAGTTACGGGACTAGCGGGAGGGGCGGCACAGATACGCAGTATTTT
>TRBJ1-2|TRBD1|14|NA|TRBV6-6
CASSLTGYGHGYTF
TGTGCCAGCAGTCTGACAGGGTACGGGCATGGCTACACCTTC
>TRBJ2-5|TRBD2|16|NA|TRBV5-4
CASSSGLAGDRETQYF
TGTGCCAGCAGCTCGGGACTAGCGGGAGATAGAGAGACCCAGTACTTC
>TRBJ2-3|TRBD1|17|NA|TRBV5-4
CASSLPRDRGGKDTQYF
TGTGCCAGCAGCTTGCCCCGGGACAGGGGAGGAAAGGATACGCAGTATTTT
>TRBJ1-1|TRBD1|15|NA|TRBV14
CASSLRTGGITEAFF
TGTGCCAGCAGCCTCAGAACAGGGGGCATCACTGAAGCTTTCTTT
>TRBJ1-5|NA|14|NA|TRBV28
CASSLGSRNQPQHF
TGTGCCAGCAGTTTAGGCAGCCGCAATCAGCCCCAGCATTTT
>TRBJ1-6|TRBD1|14|NA|TRBV10-1
CATSIGTENSPLHF
TGCGCCACTTCTATTGGGACAGAGAATTCACCCCTCCACTTT
>TRBJ2-3|TRBD2|15|NA|TRBV2
CASSTRTSLGNTQYF
TGTGCCAGCAGTACCAGGACTAGCCTGGGGAATACGCAGTATTTT
>TRBJ1-5|TRBD1|17|NA|TRBV11-2
CASSLGEGRGSNQPQHF
TGTGCCAGCAGCTTAGGAGAGGGCAGGGGGAGCAATCAGCCCCAGCATTTT
>TRBJ1-2|TRBD1|16|NA|TRBV19
CASSLLTGAKNYGYTF
TGTGCCAGTAGTCTCCTGACAGGGGCAAAAAACTATGGCTACACCTTC
>TRBJ2-5|NA|15|NA|TRBV6-6
CASSLQGQRGETQYF
TGTGCCAGCAGTTTACAGGGACAGCGGGGAGAGACCCAGTACTTC
>TRBJ2-1|NA|14|once|TRBV29-1
CSVAYRSGYNEQFF
TGCAGCGTTGCCTACAGGTCAGGGTACAATGAGCAGTTCTTC
>TRBJ2-7|NA|13|NA|TRBV5-4
CASSSGQTYEQYF
TGTGCCAGCAGCTCCGGACAAACCTACGAGCAGTACTTC
>TRBJ1-1|TRBD1|14|NA|TRBV16
CASSQRTGGTEAFF
TGTGCCAGCAGCCAGAGGACAGGGGGCACTGAAGCTTTCTTT
>TRBJ2-1|TRBD2|15|NA|TRBV4-2
CASSREAGGDNEQFF
TGTGCCAGCAGCCGAGAAGCGGGGGGCGACAATGAGCAGTTCTTC
>TRBJ1-1|NA|12|NA|TRBV28
CASSLRAGEAFF
TGTGCCAGCAGTTTAAGGGCAGGTGAAGCTTTCTTT
>TRBJ2-7|NA|15|NA|TRBV30
CAWSPLTLNSYEQYF
TGTGCCTGGAGCCCTCTAACCCTTAACTCCTACGAGCAGTACTTC
>TRBJ2-1|NA|16|NA|TRBV7-9
CASSLSPRYEGNEQFF
TGTGCCAGCAGCTTATCCCCCCGGTATGAGGGAAATGAGCAGTTCTTC
>TRBJ2-3|TRBD1|17|NA|TRBV19
CASTPRPNRGQGDTQYF
TGTGCCAGTACCCCGCGGCCGAACAGGGGACAAGGGGATACGCAGTATTTT
>TRBJ2-2|NA|18|NA|TRBV11-2
CASRPVRPGHRNTGELFF
TGTGCCAGCAGACCTGTCAGACCGGGACACCGGAACACCGGGGAGCTGTTTTTT